This record covers a single T cell receptor beta chain. Its antigen remains unidentified. The CDR3 extends over 14 amino acids. The ends were cut back, 10 bases at V and 4 bases at J, with 17 bases in the middle. From germline, CDR1 is SGHRS and CDR2 YFSETQ. The entry originates in a study of T-cell reconstitution after alpha-beta-depleted transplantation in children. Broader study findings: Newly produced T cells mostly accounted for T-cell counts and diversity one year post-transplant. Expanded clones from the graft, numbering several hundred, reportedly supplied alpha-beta T cells about two months after transplant.

Using unique molecular identifiers, the investigators prepared the TCRbeta library. TCRdb re-called the PCR reads through MiXCR, storing one row per CDR3 protein. The sample comprises approximately 800,000 distinct CDR3 sequences, roughly 15% of which are singletons, and approximately 5% rests with the top ten. This rearrangement joins TRBV5-1 to TRBJ2-2; D unclear. The clonotype was recovered from a male patient younger than 18 who had a stem cell transplant for acute lymphoblastic leukemia, so the T cells may come from the graft donor. Sample: PBMCs, mostly from graft donor cells, taken 360 days after TCRalphabeta/CD19-depleted stem cell transplant. The CDR3 protein is CASKYATTTGELFF. The DNA of the CDR3 is TGCGCCTCCAAATACGCTACGACCACCGGGGAGCTGTTTTTT.